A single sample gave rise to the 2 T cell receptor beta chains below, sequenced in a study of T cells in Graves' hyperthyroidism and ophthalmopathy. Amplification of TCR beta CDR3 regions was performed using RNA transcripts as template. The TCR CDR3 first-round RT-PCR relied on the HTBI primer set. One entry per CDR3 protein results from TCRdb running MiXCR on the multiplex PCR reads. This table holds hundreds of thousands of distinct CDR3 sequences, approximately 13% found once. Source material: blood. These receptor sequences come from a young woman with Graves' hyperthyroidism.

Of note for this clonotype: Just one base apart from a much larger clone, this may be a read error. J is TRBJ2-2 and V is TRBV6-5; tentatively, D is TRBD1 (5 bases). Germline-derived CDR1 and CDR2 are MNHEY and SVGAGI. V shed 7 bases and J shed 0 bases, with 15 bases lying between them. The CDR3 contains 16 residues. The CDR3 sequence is CASMFDRDPNTGELFF. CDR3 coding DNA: TGTGCCAGCATGTTCGACAGAGACCCGAACACCGGGGAGCTGTTTTTT.

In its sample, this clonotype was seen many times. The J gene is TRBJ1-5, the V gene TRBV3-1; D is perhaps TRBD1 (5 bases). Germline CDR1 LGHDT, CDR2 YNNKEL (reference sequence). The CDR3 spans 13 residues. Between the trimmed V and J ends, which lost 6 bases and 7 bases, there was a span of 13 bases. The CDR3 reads CASSLSREQPQHF. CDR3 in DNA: TGTGCCAGCAGTCTCAGCAGGGAACAGCCCCAGCATTTT.